This T cell receptor beta chain was sequenced in a study of T cell repertoires in cytomegalovirus infection. Study-wide context: It was recently identified HLA-C-restricted and well-studied HLA-B-restricted CMV epitopes that the study used.

With regard to this clonotype: Its antigen is currently unknown.

Whole-study results and caveats: Dominating the ex vivo response were HLA-C-restricted CMV-specific TCR beta clonotypes.

MiXCR was run by TCRdb on the reads, yielding one entry per CDR3 protein. The table includes under 130,000 distinct CDR3 sequences, around 45% detected once. The sample here was CD8+ T cells from cultured PBMCs, taken from culture after CMV antigen stimulation. This receptor was taken from a human donor in good health (CMV status not recorded). Some clones in this sample may be carry-over from other donors' samples.

CDR3 sequence reads: CASSFGSWGPEQYF. CDR3 nucleotides: TGTGCCAGCAGCTTTGGCTCATGGGGGCCCGAGCAGTACTTC. The chain links TRBV7-2 to TRBJ2-7; possible D gene TRBD1, 6 bases. The CDR3 is 14 amino acids. Trimming took off 3 bases at V and 6 bases at J, with 15 bases between the two ends. Germline V gene lookup returns CDR1 SGHTA and CDR2 FQGNSA.